These 7 T cell receptor beta chains share one sample of origin, sequenced in a study of cytomegalovirus exposure and HLA in healthy donors. PCR employed 60 Vbeta and 13 Jbeta primers. Method: immunoSEQ multiplex PCR; TCRdb's copy keeps in-frame clones and lacks some. The sample contains around 180,000 clones, about 88% of which appear only once. Sequences were obtained from PBMCs. The receptors originated from a girl less than two years old in good health and CMV-seronegative.

The V gene is TRBV19, the J gene TRBJ2-7; the match to TRBD2 covers 13 bases. CDR1 LNHDA and CDR2 SQIVND come from the germline V gene (reference sequence). J was trimmed by 2 bases and V by 5 bases; bases with no gene match: 6. CDR3 length: 16 amino acids. CDR3 nucleotides: TGTGCCAGTAGTCCCAAGACTAGCGGGAGGACCTACGAGCAGTACTTC. Amino acid sequence: CASSPKTSGRTYEQYF.

The V gene is TRBV4-2, the J gene TRBJ1-1; no clear D gene. V lost 0 bases to trimming and J lost 1 base, with 6 bases between them. The germline gives CDR1 LGHNA, CDR2 YNFKEQ. This CDR3 spans 14 amino acids. CDR3 bases: TGTGCCAGCAGCCAAGAGCGGCGGAACACTGAAGCTTTCTTT. Amino acids: CASSQERRNTEAFF.

A note on this clone: An end of the junction differs from the germline gene, which may be a read error. The chain joins TRBV7-9 to TRBJ2-1; 8 positions match TRBD2. CDR1 is SEHNR and CDR2 is FQNEAQ in the germline V gene (reference sequence). The CDR3 runs 14 residues. Here the CDR3 reads CSSSLSGTNNEQFF. DNA of the CDR3: TGTTCCAGCAGCCTTAGCGGGACTAACAATGAGCAGTTCTTC.

This clone was detected once. Other DNA sequences in the sample encode the same CDR3. V gene TRBV4-3 combines with J gene TRBJ2-7, with a tentative D call TRBD2 (5 bases). CDR3 length: 14 amino acids. V was pared by 4 bases and J by 3 bases, with 13 bases between. The germline gives CDR1 LGHNA, CDR2 YSLEER. The CDR3 DNA sequence: TGCGCCAGCAGCCCGGACCCCACTAGCTACGAGCAGTACTTC. It codes for CASSPDPTSYEQYF.

The chain uses TRBV4-1 and TRBJ2-1; 7 positions match TRBD2. CDR1 is MGHRA and CDR2 is YSYEKL in the germline V gene. The CDR3 has 16 amino acids. V lost 0 bases, J lost 6 bases, and 8 bases stayed unmatched. CDR3 coding DNA: TGCGCCAGCAGCCAAGAACCCAGCGGGACCTTCAATGAGCAGTTCTTC. This translates into CASSQEPSGTFNEQFF.

J is TRBJ2-7 and V is TRBV4-3, with 7 positions matching TRBD2. The CDR3 has 15 residues. Per germline, CDR1 LGHNA and CDR2 YSLEER. Trimming took 0 bases from V and 2 from J; bases not matched to a gene: 4. CDR3: CASSQEPAGPYEQYF. CDR3 nucleotides: TGCGCCAGCAGCCAAGAACCAGCGGGGCCCTACGAGCAGTACTTC.

The chain recombines TRBV21-1 with TRBJ2-3; the D call TRBD2 from the table was never checked on the DNA. TRBV21-1 is marked as a pseudogene. This CDR3 contains 16 residues. Here the CDR3 DNA reads TGTGCCAGCAGTCCGAGCGGGAGGGCCAACACAGATACGCAGTATTTT. Its protein is CASSPSGRANTDTQYF.